This TCR beta chain was captured in a study of OX40 agonist ivuxolimab in advanced cancers. Findings of the study overall: There were, on average, more expanded clones in CD8+ T cells than in CD4+.

Germline assignment: CDR1 SGHAT and CDR2 FQNNGV. There are 17 residues in the CDR3. After removal of 4 bases from V and 3 bases from J, the junction contained 12 bases not matched to a gene. Note on this clone: Its antigen is not known.

TCRdb's copy holds only in-frame clones and misses some; the assay was immunoSEQ multiplex PCR. Of 20,000 or so clones in the sample, about four fifths were seen once. V is TRBV11-2 and J is TRBJ1-1; 9 positions agree with TRBD1. This TCR was sampled from an adult with an advanced solid tumor such as melanoma, head and neck, liver or kidney cancer. Source: CD4+ or CD8+ T cells sorted from blood, taken in a trial of the OX40 agonist ivuxolimab. The CDR3 bases are TGTGCCAGCAGCTGGTATCCGGGACAGGGATTAGACACTGAAGCTTTCTTT. It codes for CASSWYPGQGLDTEAFF. Based on the CDR3 plus reference TRBV11-2 and TRBJ1-1, the full variable domain is EAGVAQSPRYKIIEKRQSVAFWCNPISGHATLYWYQQILGQGPKLLIQFQNNGVVDDSQLPKDRFSAERLKGVDSTLKIQPAKLEDSAVYLCASSWYPGQGLDTEAFFGQGTRLTVV.